These T cell receptor beta chains were read from a single sample in a study of T-cell reconstitution after alpha-beta-depleted transplantation in children. MiXCR was run by TCRdb on the PCR reads, yielding one entry per CDR3 protein. The sample lists around 400,000 distinct CDR3 sequences, roughly 22% occurring once. The sequencing here drew on PBMCs from the stem cell graft donor, taken from the stem cell graft. These receptors all come from a human donor who donated a stem cell graft to a child with acute myeloid leukemia. CDR3s include the opening cysteine and the closing phenylalanine or tryptophan. A D gene is named only where the DNA matches it firmly. Clone size is given for some rows only: seen once, a few or many times, or a class if the clone is expanded.

v_gene: TRBV12-3/TRBV12-4; j_gene: TRBJ2-3; d_gene: TRBD2; abundance: -; CDR3aa: CASSLRREGTDTQYF; CDR3nt: TGTGCCAGCAGTTTACGTCGGGAGGGCACAGATACGCAGTATTTT
v_gene: TRBV12-3/TRBV12-4; j_gene: TRBJ2-1; d_gene: TRBD2; abundance: -; CDR3aa: CASSLLSGRDNEQFF; CDR3nt: TGTGCCAGCAGTTTATTGAGCGGGAGAGACAATGAGCAGTTCTTC
v_gene: TRBV5-1; j_gene: TRBJ2-7; d_gene: -; abundance: -; CDR3aa: CASSLGGDSSYEQYF; CDR3nt: TGCGCCAGCAGCTTGGGAGGGGACTCCTCCTACGAGCAGTACTTC
v_gene: TRBV19; j_gene: TRBJ2-5; d_gene: -; abundance: -; CDR3aa: CASSHGSGQETQYF; CDR3nt: TGTGCCAGTTCACATGGGTCCGGGCAAGAGACCCAGTACTTC
v_gene: TRBV3-1; j_gene: TRBJ1-1; d_gene: -; abundance: -; CDR3aa: CASSPGPLKRTEAFF; CDR3nt: TGTGCCAGCAGCCCCGGGCCACTAAAACGGACTGAAGCTTTCTTT
v_gene: TRBV7-3; j_gene: TRBJ2-3; d_gene: -; abundance: few; CDR3aa: CASSLVGTSTDTQYF; CDR3nt: TGTGCCAGCAGCTTAGTCGGGACTAGCACAGATACGCAGTATTTT
v_gene: TRBV7-8; j_gene: TRBJ1-2; d_gene: TRBD1; abundance: -; CDR3aa: CASSPGQGIYGYTF; CDR3nt: TGTGCCAGCAGCCCGGGACAGGGGATCTATGGCTACACCTTC
v_gene: TRBV5-1; j_gene: TRBJ2-1; d_gene: TRBD2; abundance: -; CDR3aa: CASSLTGGTSAVSQFF; CDR3nt: TGCGCCAGCAGCTTGACCGGGGGAACTAGCGCCGTGAGTCAGTTCTTC
v_gene: TRBV9; j_gene: TRBJ2-1; d_gene: -; abundance: many; CDR3aa: CASSVEDSSYNEQFF; CDR3nt: TGTGCCAGCAGCGTCGAGGACTCATCCTACAATGAGCAGTTCTTC
v_gene: TRBV20-1; j_gene: TRBJ2-1; d_gene: TRBD2; abundance: -; CDR3aa: CSARDQLAGVNEQFF; CDR3nt: TGCAGTGCTAGAGATCAACTAGCGGGAGTAAATGAGCAGTTCTTC
v_gene: TRBV3-1; j_gene: TRBJ1-3; d_gene: -; abundance: -; CDR3aa: CASSPDRTSGNTIYF; CDR3nt: TGTGCCAGCAGCCCCGACAGAACGTCTGGAAACACCATATATTTT
v_gene: TRBV3-1; j_gene: TRBJ2-3; d_gene: TRBD1; abundance: -; CDR3aa: CASSQDLQGDSTDTQYF; CDR3nt: TGTGCCAGCAGCCAAGATTTACAGGGGGATAGCACAGATACGCAGTATTTT
v_gene: TRBV7-6; j_gene: TRBJ1-5; d_gene: -; abundance: -; CDR3aa: CASSFSGKQPQHF; CDR3nt: TGTGCCAGCAGCTTTTCGGGGAAACAGCCCCAGCATTTT
v_gene: TRBV5-1; j_gene: TRBJ2-7; d_gene: -; abundance: once; CDR3aa: CASSADGISYEQYF; CDR3nt: TGCGCCAGCAGCGCGGACGGAATCTCCTACGAGCAGTACTTC
v_gene: TRBV20-1; j_gene: TRBJ1-6; d_gene: -; abundance: few; CDR3aa: CSARGPEASPLHF; CDR3nt: TGCAGTGCTAGGGGTCCGGAGGCTTCACCCCTCCACTTT
v_gene: TRBV12-3/TRBV12-4; j_gene: TRBJ1-5; d_gene: -; abundance: many; CDR3aa: CASSAAGLSNQPQHF; CDR3nt: TGTGCCAGCAGTGCCGCGGGGCTTAGCAATCAGCCCCAGCATTTT
v_gene: TRBV28; j_gene: TRBJ2-7; d_gene: TRBD2; abundance: few; CDR3aa: CASTVTTGLAGFYEQYF; CDR3nt: TGTGCCAGCACCGTCACGACGGGACTAGCGGGATTCTACGAGCAGTACTTC
v_gene: TRBV20-1; j_gene: TRBJ1-5; d_gene: TRBD1; abundance: few; CDR3aa: CSARDQSGGQPQHF; CDR3nt: TGCAGTGCTAGAGATCAATCAGGGGGTCAGCCCCAGCATTTT
v_gene: TRBV6-1; j_gene: TRBJ2-1; d_gene: -; abundance: -; CDR3aa: CASSEDGGGSNEQFF; CDR3nt: TGTGCCAGCAGTGAGGACGGGGGAGGTAGCAATGAGCAGTTCTTC
v_gene: TRBV15; j_gene: TRBJ2-5; d_gene: TRBD1; abundance: -; CDR3aa: CATSHRTGFAETQYF; CDR3nt: TGTGCCACCAGCCACCGGACAGGGTTTGCGGAGACCCAGTACTTC
v_gene: TRBV29-1; j_gene: TRBJ2-4; d_gene: TRBD1; abundance: -; CDR3aa: CSVSLATGNIQYF; CDR3nt: TGCAGCGTGTCCCTCGCGACAGGGAACATTCAGTACTTC
v_gene: TRBV7-8; j_gene: TRBJ2-7; d_gene: TRBD2; abundance: -; CDR3aa: CASSLVAPLAYKDYEQYF; CDR3nt: TGTGCCAGCAGCTTAGTGGCACCACTAGCGTACAAAGACTACGAGCAGTACTTC
v_gene: TRBV4-3; j_gene: TRBJ2-7; d_gene: -; abundance: many; CDR3aa: CASSQDWGGIYEQYF; CDR3nt: TGCGCCAGCAGCCAAGATTGGGGCGGGATCTACGAGCAGTACTTC
v_gene: TRBV4-2; j_gene: TRBJ1-2; d_gene: -; abundance: -; CDR3aa: CASSQNYRTSNYGYTF; CDR3nt: TGTGCCAGCAGCCAAAACTATAGAACCTCTAACTATGGCTACACCTTC
v_gene: TRBV20-1; j_gene: TRBJ2-3; d_gene: TRBD2; abundance: few; CDR3aa: CSALLAGAAWSTDTQYF; CDR3nt: TGCAGTGCGCTCCTAGCGGGAGCAGCGTGGAGCACAGATACGCAGTATTTT
v_gene: TRBV29-1; j_gene: TRBJ2-1; d_gene: -; abundance: many; CDR3aa: CSVDGKTVSYNEQFF; CDR3nt: TGCAGCGTTGATGGCAAGACAGTCTCCTACAATGAGCAGTTCTTC
v_gene: TRBV4-1; j_gene: TRBJ2-7; d_gene: -; abundance: -; CDR3aa: CASSQADSNYEQYF; CDR3nt: TGCGCCAGCAGCCAAGCGGACAGCAACTACGAGCAGTACTTC
v_gene: TRBV10-1; j_gene: TRBJ2-1; d_gene: -; abundance: -; CDR3aa: CARLSLEQFF; CDR3nt: TGCGCCCGCCTGAGCTTAGAGCAGTTCTTC
v_gene: TRBV10-3; j_gene: TRBJ1-1; d_gene: TRBD1; abundance: -; CDR3aa: CAISDGTASGDTEAFF; CDR3nt: TGTGCCATCAGTGACGGGACAGCAAGTGGGGACACTGAAGCTTTCTTT
v_gene: TRBV12-3/TRBV12-4; j_gene: TRBJ1-4; d_gene: -; abundance: -; CDR3aa: CASSGDHTGHNEKLFF; CDR3nt: TGTGCCAGCAGTGGAGACCACACAGGGCATAATGAAAAACTGTTTTTT
v_gene: TRBV15; j_gene: TRBJ2-1; d_gene: TRBD2; abundance: few; CDR3aa: CATSRDSGLAGVRKEQFF; CDR3nt: TGTGCCACCAGCAGAGATTCCGGACTAGCGGGAGTCAGGAAGGAGCAGTTCTTC
v_gene: TRBV12-3/TRBV12-4; j_gene: TRBJ2-3; d_gene: -; abundance: few; CDR3aa: CASSLGQWRTDTQYF; CDR3nt: TGTGCCAGCAGTTTAGGACAATGGCGCACAGATACGCAGTATTTT
v_gene: TRBV20-1; j_gene: TRBJ1-4; d_gene: -; abundance: few; CDR3aa: CSANGRNNEKLFF; CDR3nt: TGCAGTGCCAACGGACGGAATAATGAAAAACTGTTTTTT
v_gene: TRBV7-2; j_gene: TRBJ2-3; d_gene: -; abundance: -; CDR3aa: CASSLDLTAADTQYF; CDR3nt: TGTGCCAGCAGCCTTGACTTGACAGCGGCAGATACGCAGTATTTT
v_gene: TRBV20-1; j_gene: TRBJ1-3; d_gene: -; abundance: -; CDR3aa: CSVSPGDPTSGNTIYF; CDR3nt: TGCAGTGTTTCCCCGGGGGACCCCACCTCTGGAAACACCATATATTTT
v_gene: TRBV15; j_gene: TRBJ2-2; d_gene: TRBD1; abundance: -; CDR3aa: CATIPNQGAGTGELFF; CDR3nt: TGTGCCACCATTCCGAACCAGGGGGCCGGCACCGGGGAGCTGTTTTTT
v_gene: TRBV18; j_gene: TRBJ1-1; d_gene: -; abundance: many; CDR3aa: CASSPGQPNTEAFF; CDR3nt: TGTGCCAGCTCACCAGGACAGCCGAACACTGAAGCTTTCTTT
v_gene: TRBV25-1; j_gene: TRBJ1-4; d_gene: -; abundance: -; CDR3aa: CASPHYLWAKTNEKLFF; CDR3nt: TGTGCCAGCCCCCATTACTTGTGGGCCAAAACTAATGAAAAACTGTTTTTT
v_gene: TRBV7-6; j_gene: TRBJ2-7; d_gene: TRBD2; abundance: -; CDR3aa: CASSLGPSGSSYEQYF; CDR3nt: TGTGCCAGCAGCTTAGGCCCTAGCGGGAGCTCCTACGAGCAGTACTTC
v_gene: TRBV20-1; j_gene: TRBJ2-3; d_gene: -; abundance: -; CDR3aa: CSARGLSDTQYF; CDR3nt: TGCAGTGCTAGAGGGTTGTCAGATACGCAGTATTTT
v_gene: TRBV5-6; j_gene: TRBJ2-1; d_gene: -; abundance: many; CDR3aa: CASSSSGGYNEQFF; CDR3nt: TGTGCCAGCAGCTCATCCGGTGGGTACAATGAGCAGTTCTTC
v_gene: TRBV20-1; j_gene: TRBJ2-7; d_gene: -; abundance: few; CDR3aa: CSASRSVSSYEQYF; CDR3nt: TGCAGTGCTAGTCGTAGCGTAAGCTCCTACGAGCAGTACTTC
v_gene: TRBV6-2/TRBV6-3; j_gene: TRBJ2-1; d_gene: TRBD2; abundance: once; CDR3aa: CATRTSAYNEQFF; CDR3nt: TGTGCCACCCGGACTAGCGCCTACAATGAGCAGTTCTTC
v_gene: TRBV24-1; j_gene: TRBJ1-5; d_gene: -; abundance: -; CDR3aa: CATSDSPHQPQHF; CDR3nt: TGTGCCACCAGTGATTCCCCACATCAGCCCCAGCATTTT
v_gene: TRBV7-6; j_gene: TRBJ2-3; d_gene: TRBD2; abundance: -; CDR3aa: CASSSGLAGVQDTQYF; CDR3nt: TGTGCCAGCAGCTCGGGACTAGCGGGAGTTCAAGATACGCAGTATTTT
v_gene: TRBV5-1; j_gene: TRBJ2-5; d_gene: TRBD1; abundance: -; CDR3aa: CASSLTSETGEETQYF; CDR3nt: TGCGCCAGCAGCTTAACATCCGAGACAGGGGAAGAGACCCAGTACTTC
v_gene: TRBV20-1; j_gene: TRBJ2-7; d_gene: -; abundance: few; CDR3aa: CSASGAWAPEQYF; CDR3nt: TGCAGTGCTAGTGGGGCGTGGGCGCCCGAGCAGTACTTC
v_gene: TRBV5-1; j_gene: TRBJ1-1; d_gene: -; abundance: -; CDR3aa: CASSPWDGLNTEAFF; CDR3nt: TGCGCCAGCAGCCCTTGGGACGGATTGAACACTGAAGCTTTCTTT
v_gene: TRBV4-2; j_gene: TRBJ2-5; d_gene: TRBD2; abundance: many; CDR3aa: CASSQPFEVTSGQETQYF; CDR3nt: TGTGCCAGCAGCCAACCGTTCGAAGTGACTAGCGGCCAAGAGACCCAGTACTTC
v_gene: TRBV2; j_gene: TRBJ2-3; d_gene: TRBD2; abundance: few; CDR3aa: CASSLDWIAGGFMTDTQYF; CDR3nt: TGTGCCAGCAGTTTGGATTGGATAGCGGGAGGTTTCATGACAGATACGCAGTATTTT
v_gene: TRBV28; j_gene: TRBJ2-4; d_gene: TRBD1; abundance: few; CDR3aa: CASSPGQGAIQYF; CDR3nt: TGTGCCAGCAGTCCGGGACAGGGGGCCATTCAGTACTTC